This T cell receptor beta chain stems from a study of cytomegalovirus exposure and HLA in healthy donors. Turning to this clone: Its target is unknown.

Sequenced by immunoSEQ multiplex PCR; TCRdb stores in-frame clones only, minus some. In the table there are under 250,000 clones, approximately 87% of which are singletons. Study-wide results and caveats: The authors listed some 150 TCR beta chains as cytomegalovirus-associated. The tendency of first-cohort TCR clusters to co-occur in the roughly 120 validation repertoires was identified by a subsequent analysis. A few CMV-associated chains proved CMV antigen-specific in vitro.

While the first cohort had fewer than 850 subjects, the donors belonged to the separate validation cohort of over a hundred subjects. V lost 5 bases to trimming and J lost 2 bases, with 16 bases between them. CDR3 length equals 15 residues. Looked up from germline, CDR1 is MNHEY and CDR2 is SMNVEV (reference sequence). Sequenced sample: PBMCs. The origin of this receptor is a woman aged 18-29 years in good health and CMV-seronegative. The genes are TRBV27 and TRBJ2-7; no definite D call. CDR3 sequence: CASSDKAPPPYEQYF. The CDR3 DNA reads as TGTGCCAGCAGTGACAAGGCCCCTCCCCCCTACGAGCAGTACTTC.